This TCR beta chain appears in the sequencing data of a study of PD-1 blockade in classical Hodgkin lymphoma. All patients experienced relapse after autologous stem cell transplantation, and brentuximab vedotin exposure was variable. Clones were sequenced by immunoSEQ multiplex PCR, and TCRdb holds only the in-frame ones, with some missing. The table lists about 41,000 clones, approximately 80% of them singletons. The germline V gene has CDR1 DFQATT and CDR2 SNEGSKA (reference sequence). The CDR3 runs to 11 residues. V was shortened by 7 bases and J by 8 bases, with 14 bases between the two germline ends.

This specimen consisted of peripheral blood mononuclear cells (PBMCs), obtained at baseline. The sequence came from a human donor with classical Hodgkin lymphoma. This sequence joins TRBV20-1 and TRBJ1-2; a weak D match, TRBD1 (5 bases). CDR3 nucleotides: TGCAGTGAAGGGGACCCGGGGGGCTACACCTTC. Residues: CSEGDPGGYTF.